Following are 2 T cell receptor beta chains from one sample sequenced in a study of molecular identifiers for immune sequencing clone quantification. TCRdb used MiXCR to reprocess the PCR reads, holding one entry per CDR3 protein. The profile shows roughly 300,000 distinct CDR3 sequences, 24% of them singletons. Sequences were obtained from naive CD8+ T cells from blood, with Jurkat cell RNA spiked in. Subset meaning: FACS-sorted CD8+CD4-CCR7+CD45RA+ naive T cells. The receptors were sampled from a human donor in good health. Some libraries in this study had Jurkat cell RNA spiked in.

This clonotype was observed at least ten times. The chain has TRBV14 and TRBJ2-2; 9 bases fit TRBD1. CDR1 and CDR2 (germline): SGHDN, FVKESK. The CDR3 spans 17 residues. Trimming took 1 base from V and 4 from J; bases not matched to a gene: 7. CDR3: CASSQGRDRETTGELFF. The CDR3 nucleotides are TGTGCCAGCAGCCAAGGCCGGGACAGGGAGACCACCGGGGAGCTGTTTTTT.

This clonotype appeared many times. V usage is TRBV30 and J usage is TRBJ1-5; possibly TRBD1 for D (5 bases). This CDR3 is built from 13 residues. Germline V lookup: CDR1 GTSNPN, CDR2 SVGIG (reference sequence). V shed 1 base and J shed 3 bases, with 7 bases lying between them. This chain's CDR3 is CAWSDRTNQPQHF. The CDR3 DNA reads TGTGCCTGGAGTGACAGGACCAATCAGCCCCAGCATTTT. The full variable domain, rest sourced from reference TRBV30 and TRBJ1-5, is SQTIHQWPATLVQPVGSPLSLECTVEGTSNPNLYWYRQAAGRGLQLLFYSVGIGQISSEVPQNLSASRPQDRQFILSSKKLLLSDSGFYLCAWSDRTNQPQHFGDGTRLSIL.